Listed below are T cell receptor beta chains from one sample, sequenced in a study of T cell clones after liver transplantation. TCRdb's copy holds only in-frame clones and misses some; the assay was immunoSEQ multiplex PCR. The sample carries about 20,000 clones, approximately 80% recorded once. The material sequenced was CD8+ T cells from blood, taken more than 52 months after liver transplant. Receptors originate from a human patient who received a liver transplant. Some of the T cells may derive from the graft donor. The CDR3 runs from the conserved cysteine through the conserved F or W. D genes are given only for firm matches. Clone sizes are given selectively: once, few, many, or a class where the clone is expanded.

CDR3 protein: CSARQGAYEQYF
CDR3 DNA: TGCAGCGCACGACAGGGGGCCTACGAGCAGTACTTC
clone size: once
V gene: TRBV29-1
J gene: TRBJ2-7
D gene: TRBD1

CDR3 protein: CASSVEWGVDGYTF
CDR3 DNA: TGTGCCAGCAGCGTAGAGTGGGGGGTTGATGGCTACACCTTC
clone size: few
V gene: TRBV9
J gene: TRBJ1-2
D gene: .

CDR3 protein: CASSDSGTVPEQYF
CDR3 DNA: TGTGCCAGCAGTGACTCCGGGACAGTACCCGAGCAGTACTTC
clone size: .
V gene: TRBV6-5
J gene: TRBJ2-7
D gene: TRBD1

CDR3 protein: CASTYFGAEAFF
CDR3 DNA: TGTGCCAGTACTTACTTCGGTGCTGAAGCTTTCTTT
clone size: .
V gene: TRBV19
J gene: TRBJ1-1
D gene: .

CDR3 protein: CASSLEGGANVLTF
CDR3 DNA: TGTGCCAGCAGCTTAGAAGGAGGGGCCAACGTCCTGACTTTC
clone size: .
V gene: TRBV7-9
J gene: TRBJ2-6
D gene: .

CDR3 protein: CASSLTLGTGGIEQYF
CDR3 DNA: TGTGCCAGCAGTCTGACCCTCGGGACAGGGGGGATCGAGCAGTACTTC
clone size: .
V gene: TRBV9
J gene: TRBJ2-7
D gene: TRBD1

CDR3 protein: CASSESTWGYEQYF
CDR3 DNA: TGCGCCAGCAGTGAGTCGACTTGGGGCTACGAGCAGTACTTC
clone size: .
V gene: TRBV10-2
J gene: TRBJ2-7
D gene: .

CDR3 protein: CASSLGGWTYEQYF
CDR3 DNA: TGTGCCAGCAGCTTAGGCGGGTGGACCTACGAGCAGTACTTC
clone size: .
V gene: TRBV7-8
J gene: TRBJ2-7
D gene: .

CDR3 protein: CASSLRTGQRNGYTF
CDR3 DNA: TGTGCCAGCAGCTTAAGGACAGGGCAAAGAAATGGCTACACCTTC
clone size: few
V gene: TRBV13
J gene: TRBJ1-2
D gene: TRBD1

CDR3 protein: CAISESGDNFYEQYF
CDR3 DNA: TGTGCCATCAGTGAGTCGGGGGACAATTTCTACGAGCAGTACTTC
clone size: .
V gene: TRBV10-3
J gene: TRBJ2-7
D gene: .

CDR3 protein: CASSSGTTEQYF
CDR3 DNA: TGTGCCAGCAGTTCCGGGACAACCGAGCAGTACTTC
clone size: few
V gene: TRBV28
J gene: TRBJ2-7
D gene: .

CDR3 protein: CASREVSGYADNSPLHF
CDR3 DNA: TGTGCCAGCAGAGAGGTGTCAGGTTACGCCGATAATTCACCCCTCCACTTT
clone size: .
V gene: TRBV28
J gene: TRBJ1-6
D gene: .

CDR3 protein: CASSPTGGNEQYF
CDR3 DNA: TGTGCCAGCAGTCCAACTGGGGGCAACGAGCAGTACTTC
clone size: .
V gene: TRBV6-6
J gene: TRBJ2-7
D gene: .

CDR3 protein: CASSATGASGTDTQYF
CDR3 DNA: TGTGCCAGCAGTGCCACAGGGGCGAGTGGCACAGATACGCAGTATTTT
clone size: .
V gene: TRBV6-4
J gene: TRBJ2-3
D gene: TRBD1

CDR3 protein: CASSESEGVGTDTQYF
CDR3 DNA: TGCGCCAGCAGTGAGTCAGAGGGGGTAGGGACAGATACGCAGTATTTT
clone size: .
V gene: TRBV10-1
J gene: TRBJ2-3
D gene: .

CDR3 protein: CASSDGLVGTEAFF
CDR3 DNA: TGCGCCAGCAGTGATGGTCTAGTGGGCACTGAAGCTTTCTTT
clone size: .
V gene: TRBV10-2
J gene: TRBJ1-1
D gene: .

CDR3 protein: CASSVRANYGYTF
CDR3 DNA: TGTGCCAGCAGTGTCAGGGCTAACTATGGCTACACCTTC
clone size: .
V gene: TRBV6-6
J gene: TRBJ1-2
D gene: .

CDR3 protein: CASSERGGHQPQHF
CDR3 DNA: TGTGCCAGCAGTGAAAGGGGAGGGCATCAGCCCCAGCATTTT
clone size: few
V gene: TRBV25-1
J gene: TRBJ1-5
D gene: .

CDR3 protein: CASSFWADSYNEQFF
CDR3 DNA: TGTGCCAGCAGCTTTTGGGCAGACTCCTACAATGAGCAGTTCTTC
clone size: .
V gene: TRBV7-8
J gene: TRBJ2-1
D gene: .

CDR3 protein: CASSFNRGLYGYTF
CDR3 DNA: TGTGCCAGCAGTTTTAACAGGGGACTCTATGGCTACACCTTC
clone size: .
V gene: TRBV28
J gene: TRBJ1-2
D gene: TRBD1

CDR3 protein: CASSPPATGGSGAFF
CDR3 DNA: TGTGCCAGCAGCCCCCCGGCGACAGGGGGTTCGGGAGCTTTCTTT
clone size: .
V gene: TRBV7-9
J gene: TRBJ1-1
D gene: TRBD1

CDR3 protein: CASRRGLGDEDTQYF
CDR3 DNA: TGTGCCAGCAGGCGGGGGTTAGGGGATGAAGATACGCAGTATTTT
clone size: .
V gene: TRBV21-1
J gene: TRBJ2-3
D gene: .

CDR3 protein: CASSVVSQGNSYNEQFF
CDR3 DNA: TGTGCCAGCAGCGTAGTTTCGCAGGGGAACTCCTACAATGAGCAGTTCTTC
clone size: .
V gene: TRBV9
J gene: TRBJ2-1
D gene: .

CDR3 protein: CAISFAGELFF
CDR3 DNA: TGTGCCATCAGCTTTGCCGGGGAGCTGTTTTTT
clone size: .
V gene: TRBV10-3
J gene: TRBJ2-2
D gene: .

CDR3 protein: CASSLGLAGDLTDTQYF
CDR3 DNA: TGCGCCAGCAGCTTGGGGCTAGCGGGGGACCTCACAGATACGCAGTATTTT
clone size: .
V gene: TRBV5-1
J gene: TRBJ2-3
D gene: TRBD2

CDR3 protein: CASSLAAAPRGSYNSPLHF
CDR3 DNA: TGTGCCAGCAGCTTGGCCGCTGCACCCCGGGGATCCTATAATTCACCCCTCCACTTT
clone size: medium-sized
V gene: TRBV5-6
J gene: TRBJ1-6
D gene: .

CDR3 protein: CASDSFGLNEQFF
CDR3 DNA: TGTGCCAGTGACAGTTTTGGACTTAATGAGCAGTTCTTC
clone size: .
V gene: TRBV19
J gene: TRBJ2-1
D gene: .

CDR3 protein: CASSMVSGDNEQFF
CDR3 DNA: TGTGCCAGTAGTATGGTTAGCGGGGACAATGAGCAGTTCTTC
clone size: .
V gene: TRBV19
J gene: TRBJ2-1
D gene: TRBD2

CDR3 protein: CASSLVRRAGTGELFF
CDR3 DNA: TGTGCCAGCAGCTTAGTTCGCAGGGCGGGGACCGGGGAGCTGTTTTTT
clone size: .
V gene: TRBV11-1
J gene: TRBJ2-2
D gene: .

CDR3 protein: CASSFGSGELFF
CDR3 DNA: TGTGCCAGCAGCTTTGGGTCCGGGGAGCTGTTTTTT
clone size: medium-sized
V gene: TRBV14
J gene: TRBJ2-2
D gene: .

CDR3 protein: CASSLGSSYNEQFF
CDR3 DNA: TGTGCCAGCAGTTTAGGGAGCTCCTACAATGAGCAGTTCTTC
clone size: .
V gene: TRBV28
J gene: TRBJ2-1
D gene: .

CDR3 protein: CASSMGQGLDYTEAFF
CDR3 DNA: TGTGCCAGTAGTATGGGACAGGGGCTAGATTACACTGAAGCTTTCTTT
clone size: .
V gene: TRBV19
J gene: TRBJ1-1
D gene: TRBD1

CDR3 protein: CASSEGGRNTGELFF
CDR3 DNA: TGTGCCAGCAGTGAGGGGGGTCGGAACACCGGGGAGCTGTTTTTT
clone size: .
V gene: TRBV28
J gene: TRBJ2-2
D gene: .

CDR3 protein: CASSLLVGNSYEQYF
CDR3 DNA: TGTGCCAGCAGCTTATTGGTAGGGAACAGCTACGAGCAGTACTTC
clone size: .
V gene: TRBV11-1
J gene: TRBJ2-7
D gene: .

CDR3 protein: CASSPDTSGANSYEQYF
CDR3 DNA: TGTGCCAGCAGCCCCGACACTAGCGGGGCAAACTCCTACGAGCAGTACTTC
clone size: .
V gene: TRBV13
J gene: TRBJ2-7
D gene: TRBD2

CDR3 protein: CASTLLSAGEKLFF
CDR3 DNA: TGTGCCAGCACCTTACTTAGCGCTGGGGAAAAACTGTTTTTT
clone size: .
V gene: TRBV7-9
J gene: TRBJ1-4
D gene: .

CDR3 protein: CASSVGGTGELFF
CDR3 DNA: TGTGCCAGCAGCGTAGGAGGCACCGGGGAGCTGTTTTTT
clone size: .
V gene: TRBV9
J gene: TRBJ2-2
D gene: .

CDR3 protein: CASSIGTGGWGTEAFF
CDR3 DNA: TGTGCCAGTAGTATTGGGACAGGGGGCTGGGGCACTGAAGCTTTCTTT
clone size: .
V gene: TRBV19
J gene: TRBJ1-1
D gene: TRBD1

CDR3 protein: CASSFTGQGSLAVFYEQYF
CDR3 DNA: TGTGCCAGCAGCTTTACGGGACAGGGGTCCTTAGCTGTCTTCTACGAGCAGTACTTC
clone size: .
V gene: TRBV11-2
J gene: TRBJ2-7
D gene: TRBD1

CDR3 protein: CASTSRGGADGTDTQYF
CDR3 DNA: TGTGCCAGCACCTCCCGGGGAGGAGCGGATGGCACAGATACGCAGTATTTT
clone size: few
V gene: TRBV2
J gene: TRBJ2-3
D gene: .

CDR3 protein: CASSPSGTGVDTQYF
CDR3 DNA: TGTGCCAGCAGCCCGAGCGGGACAGGGGTAGATACGCAGTATTTT
clone size: .
V gene: TRBV4-2
J gene: TRBJ2-3
D gene: TRBD1

CDR3 protein: CASSQASGYSYNEQFF
CDR3 DNA: TGCGCCAGCAGCCAAGCTTCAGGGTACAGCTACAATGAGCAGTTCTTC
clone size: once
V gene: TRBV4-1
J gene: TRBJ2-1
D gene: .

CDR3 protein: CASSLDPWGTTDTQYF
CDR3 DNA: TGTGCCAGCAGCTTAGACCCCTGGGGTACCACAGATACGCAGTATTTT
clone size: .
V gene: TRBV7-2
J gene: TRBJ2-3
D gene: .

CDR3 protein: CASSFTGGQSYNEQFF
CDR3 DNA: TGTGCCAGCAGTTTTACAGGGGGCCAGTCCTACAATGAGCAGTTCTTC
clone size: .
V gene: TRBV27
J gene: TRBJ2-1
D gene: TRBD1

CDR3 protein: CASSGGQAPLEQYF
CDR3 DNA: TGTGCCAGCAGTGGCGGACAAGCCCCCCTCGAGCAGTACTTC
clone size: .
V gene: TRBV6-1
J gene: TRBJ2-7
D gene: .

CDR3 protein: CASSEALRGPPSNQPQHF
CDR3 DNA: TGTGCCAGCAGTGAAGCGCTTCGGGGTCCACCCTCCAATCAGCCCCAGCATTTT
clone size: .
V gene: TRBV2
J gene: TRBJ1-5
D gene: .

CDR3 protein: CASTLDRGRSYEQYF
CDR3 DNA: TGTGCCAGCACCCTTGACAGGGGGCGATCCTACGAGCAGTACTTC
clone size: .
V gene: TRBV14
J gene: TRBJ2-7
D gene: TRBD1

CDR3 protein: CASSFTGTYEQYF
CDR3 DNA: TGTGCCAGCAGTTTTACAGGGACCTACGAGCAGTACTTC
clone size: .
V gene: TRBV6-5
J gene: TRBJ2-7
D gene: .

CDR3 protein: CASSLGTDTQYF
CDR3 DNA: TGTGCCAGCAGTTTGGGAACAGATACGCAGTATTTT
clone size: .
V gene: TRBV27
J gene: TRBJ2-3
D gene: .

CDR3 protein: CASSLTGASNQPQHF
CDR3 DNA: TGTGCCAGCAGCTTGACGGGAGCTAGCAATCAGCCCCAGCATTTT
clone size: .
V gene: TRBV5-8
J gene: TRBJ1-5
D gene: .

CDR3 protein: CASSSRGGNQPQHF
CDR3 DNA: TGTGCCAGCAGTTCCCGAGGGGGTAATCAGCCCCAGCATTTT
clone size: .
V gene: TRBV28
J gene: TRBJ1-5
D gene: .

CDR3 protein: CASMYSPLHF
CDR3 DNA: TGTGCCAGCATGTATTCACCCCTCCACTTT
clone size: few
V gene: TRBV27
J gene: TRBJ1-6
D gene: .

CDR3 protein: CASSPWVGTEAFF
CDR3 DNA: TGTGCCAGCAGTCCCTGGGTGGGCACTGAAGCTTTCTTT
clone size: .
V gene: TRBV27
J gene: TRBJ1-1
D gene: .

CDR3 protein: CASSPGQNTEAFF
CDR3 DNA: TGTGCCAGCAGTCCGGGACAGAACACTGAAGCTTTCTTT
clone size: .
V gene: TRBV28
J gene: TRBJ1-1
D gene: .

CDR3 protein: CASSPSGAAYEQYF
CDR3 DNA: TGTGCCAGCAGTCCGTCGGGGGCCGCCTACGAGCAGTACTTC
clone size: few
V gene: TRBV28
J gene: TRBJ2-7
D gene: .